This TCR beta chain was profiled in a study of Graves' ophthalmopathy and Graves' hyperthyroidism. TCR beta CDR3 regions were amplified from RNA transcripts. After a first-round RT-PCR with HTBI primers, a second-round multiplex PCR was run. TCRdb reanalysed the multiplex PCR reads using MiXCR and keeps one entry per CDR3 protein. The repertoire has 600,000 to 650,000 distinct CDR3 sequences, roughly 20% of them found once; the top ten carry approximately 6.5%. Many counts were recorded for this clonotype. The CDR3 sequence is 14 residues long. V lost 3 bases and J lost 2, with 10 bases in between. Per the germline V gene, CDR1 is MNHEY and CDR2 is SMNVEV (reference sequence). The hyperthyroidism patients had a new diagnosis of under 2 months' duration and were aged 18 to 65.

The V gene is TRBV27, the J gene TRBJ1-1; TRBD1 is a possible D gene (5 bases). Sequenced material: peripheral blood. The sequence was obtained from a woman under 30 with stable Graves' hyperthyroidism. Some clones in this sample may be carry-over from other donors' samples. CDR3 region: CASSLGDANTEAFF. CDR3 nucleotides: TGTGCCAGCAGTTTGGGGGACGCAAACACTGAAGCTTTCTTT.